These 14 T cell receptor beta chains came from one sample sequenced in a study of blood T cell repertoires in COVID-19. Generated by immunoSEQ multiplex PCR, the TCRdb table keeps only in-frame clones and is missing some. The repertoire includes roughly 190,000 clones, about 88% of them detected once, and 5% to 8% sits in the top ten. The sample comprised peripheral blood. Source of these receptors: a woman in her thirties or forties who had recovered from COVID-19.

This rearrangement joins TRBV30 to TRBJ1-3; D uncertain. The CDR3 length is 15 residues. Germline loops: CDR1 GTSNPN, CDR2 SVGIG (reference sequence). The V end was cut by 5 bases, the J end by 0 bases, with 14 bases between. The CDR3: CAWDPVALSGNTIYF. The CDR3 bases are TGTGCCTGGGACCCCGTGGCCCTCTCTGGAAACACCATATATTTT.

CDR3 sequence: CASSPFWDRMNTEAFF. Written as DNA, the CDR3 is TGTGCCAGCAGTCCTTTTTGGGACAGGATGAACACTGAAGCTTTCTTT. The chain couples TRBV27 to TRBJ1-1; 8 bases line up with TRBD1. V shed 5 bases, J shed 0 bases, and the junction held 8 bases outside the gene matches. In germline, CDR1 is MNHEY, CDR2 SMNVEV (reference sequence). The CDR3 runs 16 residues.

The chain uses TRBV5-1 and TRBJ1-1; the D gene is possibly TRBD1 (5 bases). The CDR3 consists of 14 residues. The V gene lost 9 bases and the J gene lost 1 base, with 16 bases spanning the gap. The V gene's germline CDR1 is SGHRS and CDR2 YFSETQ. The CDR3 DNA is TGCGCCACCCAGATGGATACAGGGAACACTGAAGCTTTCTTT. It yields the protein CATQMDTGNTEAFF.

J is TRBJ2-3 and V is TRBV24-1; possibly TRBD1 for D (5 bases). Germline V lookup: CDR1 KGHDR, CDR2 SFDVKD. This CDR3 spans 16 amino acids. V lost 0 bases, J lost 1 base, and 10 bases lay in between. This chain's CDR3 is CATSDLPGHGTDTQYF. CDR3 DNA: TGTGCCACCAGTGATTTGCCAGGGCATGGCACAGATACGCAGTATTTT.

The CDR3 is CASSLVQGLAGANVLTF. In DNA form, the CDR3 reads TGTGCCAGCAGCTTAGTACAGGGGCTCGCTGGGGCCAACGTCCTGACTTTC. The chain employs TRBV5-6 and TRBJ2-6, with 7 bases lining up with TRBD1. The CDR3 contains 17 residues. Germline values: CDR1 SGHDT, CDR2 YYEEEE. The V gene end was trimmed by 2 bases and the J gene end by 2 bases; junction bases not matched to a gene: 7.

This clone was seen only once. This chain connects TRBV10-3 to TRBJ1-4, with 7 bases aligning to TRBD1. In germline, CDR1 is ENHRY, CDR2 SYGVKD. V trimming: 6 bases; J trimming: 5 bases; junction bases outside the gene matches: 6. The CDR3 length is 14 residues. In nucleotides, the CDR3 is TGTGCCATCAGCCCTACAGGGGAGAATGAAAAACTGTTTTTT. It translates to CAISPTGENEKLFF.

This rearrangement joins TRBV19 to TRBJ1-5, with 8 bases aligning to TRBD1. The ends lost 9 bases at V and 5 bases at J; junction bases unmatched: 12. Germline CDR1 LNHDA, CDR2 SQIVND (reference sequence). CDR3 length: 15 residues. Here the CDR3 DNA reads TGTGCCAGCAGGAGGTCCGGGACAGGTCATCAGCCCCAGCATTTT. Amino acids: CASRRSGTGHQPQHF.

This clone has just a few counts. The chain couples TRBV4-1 to TRBJ1-2, with TRBD1 matching over 8 bases. V lost 0 bases to trimming and J lost 4 bases; unmatched junction nucleotides: 4. Germline assignment: CDR1 MGHRA and CDR2 YSYEKL. CDR3 length: 15 residues. DNA for the CDR3: TGCGCCAGCAGCCAAGAGACAGGGGCCCTCTATGGCTACACCTTC. It encodes CASSQETGALYGYTF.

The chain combines TRBV19 with TRBJ2-1, with 8 bases identical to TRBD2. Germline CDR1 is LNHDA and CDR2 is SQIVND (reference sequence). CDR3 size: 16 residues. Losses at the gene ends were 4 bases for V and 2 bases for J; bases not matched to a gene: 7. In nucleotides, the CDR3 is TGTGCCAGTAGTACGGGAGGGACTGGGGCCTACAATGAGCAGTTCTTC. Protein sequence: CASSTGGTGAYNEQFF.

The chain couples TRBV19 to TRBJ2-3, with 8 bases identical to TRBD2. Germline CDR1 is LNHDA and CDR2 is SQIVND (reference sequence). V was pared by 7 bases and J by 0 bases, with 9 bases of the junction left unmatched. The CDR3 has 16 amino acids. CDR3 sequence: CASTNRGGRSTDTQYF. The CDR3 bases are TGTGCCAGTACCAACCGCGGGGGGCGGAGCACAGATACGCAGTATTTT.

The gene calls are TRBV27 and TRBJ2-1; possibly TRBD2 for D (6 bases). Looked up from germline, CDR1 is MNHEY and CDR2 is SMNVEV (reference sequence). V shed 4 bases and J shed 11 bases, with 27 bases lying between them. There are 17 residues in the CDR3. The DNA of the CDR3 is TGTGCCAGCAGTTCCAACCCTAGACTGACGTGGACTACCAAGCAGTTCTTC. Amino acid sequence: CASSSNPRLTWTTKQFF.

This chain connects TRBV30 to TRBJ2-1; D not certain. This CDR3 contains 14 residues. Per germline, CDR1 GTSNPN and CDR2 SVGIG (reference sequence). Trimming cost V 1 base and J 6 bases, with 13 bases left between them. Here the CDR3 reads CAWSAEYPGNEQFF. CDR3 bases: TGTGCCTGGAGTGCGGAGTACCCCGGCAATGAGCAGTTCTTC.

The chain couples TRBV28 to TRBJ2-7; 7 bases map to TRBD1. The CDR3 sequence is 13 residues long. With 6 bases clipped from V and 2 bases from J, the junction kept 4 bases outside the gene matches. Germline CDR1 reads MDHEN; CDR2 reads SYDVKM. The CDR3 loop is CASRRQGPYEQYF. CDR3 nucleotides: TGTGCCAGCAGACGACAGGGACCCTACGAGCAGTACTTC.

The chain carries TRBV7-8 and TRBJ2-7; D perhaps matches TRBD1 (6 bases). The V end lost 1 base, the J end lost 3 bases, and 13 bases lay between the germline ends. The CDR3 loop spans 15 amino acids. Germline-derived CDR1 and CDR2 are SGHVS and FQNEAQ. The CDR3 protein is CASSLDGQGSYEQYF. For the CDR3, the DNA is TGTGCCAGCAGCTTAGACGGGCAGGGGAGCTACGAGCAGTACTTC.